The present T cell receptor (beta chain) was sequenced within a study of control samples from healthy donors and cancer patients. This clone was observed a single time. Measured with immunoSEQ multiplex PCR; TCRdb has only the in-frame clones, and not every one. The data contain tens of thousands of clones, over 85% of them seen just once; the ten biggest clones take up approximately 5.1%. Germline-derived CDR1 and CDR2 are SGHNT and YYREEE (reference sequence). This CDR3 is 12 amino acids long. V was pared by 6 bases and J by 8 bases, with 12 bases between. This rearrangement joins TRBV5-4 to TRBJ1-3; D gene uncertain. The material sequenced was PBMCs. This TCR derives from a man aged 55 to 70 with colorectal cancer. The CDR3 loop reads CASTSDGHTIYF. As DNA, the CDR3 is TGTGCCAGCACCTCCGACGGTCACACCATATATTTT.